Listed here are 7 T cell receptor beta chains from one sample, sequenced in a study of OX40 agonist ivuxolimab in advanced cancers. The assay was immunoSEQ multiplex PCR, and TCRdb's table has in-frame clones only and misses some. The sample consists of around 95,000 clones, roughly 93% of them appearing once. The sequences come from CD4+ or CD8+ T cells sorted from blood, collected in a trial of the OX40 agonist ivuxolimab. The receptors shown here come from an adult with an advanced solid tumor such as melanoma, head and neck, liver or kidney cancer.

The genes are TRBV7-2 and TRBJ2-3; the match to TRBD2 covers 8 bases. CDR1 and CDR2 (germline): SGHTA, FQGNSA. V was pared by 4 bases and J by 5 bases, with 8 bases of the junction left unmatched. CDR3 length: 15 residues. CDR3 DNA sequence: TGTGCCAGCAGCTACGTCGGGGGGGCCGGAGATACGCAGTATTTT. This translates into CASSYVGGAGDTQYF.

The chain is built from TRBV7-8 and TRBJ2-2; D perhaps matches TRBD2 (6 bases). V lost 6 bases and J lost 8, with 13 bases in between. The CDR3 is 13 residues long. In germline, CDR1 is SGHVS, CDR2 FQNEAQ. DNA for the CDR3: TGTGCCAGCAGTAGCGGCCTATCAGGGGAGCTGTTTTTT. Its translation: CASSSGLSGELFF.

This clone showed up just once. Here the CDR3 reads CASSEAGNSPLHF. The CDR3 nucleotides read TGTGCCAGCAGTGAGGCCGGAAATTCACCCCTCCACTTT. V gene TRBV6-4 combines with J gene TRBJ1-6; D not certain. Germline V lookup: CDR1 MRHNA, CDR2 SNTAGT. This CDR3 is 13 amino acids long. V lost 3 bases, J lost 7 bases, and 7 bases lay in between.

The rearrangement links TRBV7-9 to TRBJ2-2; D unresolved. CDR3 length: 13 amino acids. V was shortened by 5 bases and J by 6 bases, with 10 bases between the two germline ends. The germline CDR1 and CDR2 sequences are SEHNR and FQNEAQ (reference sequence). CDR3 nucleotide sequence: TGTGCCAGCAGCCGAGTCGGAGCCGGGGAGCTGTTTTTT. This codes for CASSRVGAGELFF.

The rearrangement links TRBV19 to TRBJ2-7; tentatively, D is TRBD2 (6 bases). With 6 bases removed from V and 2 bases from J, the gap between germline ends came to 17 bases. This CDR3 has 15 residues. Germline-derived CDR1 and CDR2 are LNHDA and SQIVND (reference sequence). In DNA form, the CDR3 reads TGTGCCAGTAGCGCTCCGGGACTTTCCCCCTACGAGCAGTACTTC. Amino acid sequence: CASSAPGLSPYEQYF.

The rearrangement links TRBV19 to TRBJ2-7; D is ambiguous. V was trimmed by 3 bases and J by 2 bases, leaving 8 bases between them. Germline V gene lookup returns CDR1 LNHDA and CDR2 SQIVND (reference sequence). The CDR3 contains 13 residues. Written as DNA, the CDR3 is TGTGCCAGTAGTATGCCGCCTACCTACGAGCAGTACTTC. This encodes CASSMPPTYEQYF. Complete variable domain (other parts from reference TRBV19 and TRBJ2-7): DGGITQSPKYLFRKEGQNVTLSCEQNLNHDAMYWYRQDPGQGLRLIYYSQIVNDFQKGDIAEGYSVSREKKESFPLTVTSAQKNPTAFYLCASSMPPTYEQYFGPGTRLTVT.

The chain has TRBV6-5 and TRBJ2-3; TRBD2 might be the D (5 bases). The ends were cut back, 0 bases at V and 7 bases at J, with 17 bases in the middle. Germline V CDR1 and CDR2: MNHEY, SVGAGI. This CDR3 spans 16 amino acids. DNA for the CDR3: TGTGCCAGCAGTTACTCGTACCGGGCCACGGGGAATACGCAGTATTTT. Its protein product is CASSYSYRATGNTQYF.